A selection of T cell receptor beta chains follows, all from one sample in a study of blood T cell repertoires in COVID-19. Sequencing used immunoSEQ multiplex PCR; TCRdb keeps in-frame clones, though not all of them. The sample holds about 52,000 clones, 70% to 85% seen once. Sequencing input: peripheral blood. The receptors stem from an elderly man with COVID-19, enrolled during active disease. Both conserved end residues are part of each CDR3. The D gene is left open where the match is weak. Where a row states a size, it is once, few, many or the class of an expanded clone; other rows omit it.

CASSLEGQGGPGTQYF,TGCGCCAGCAGCTTGGAGGGGCAGGGGGGTCCCGGGACCCAGTACTTC,NA,TRBJ2-5,TRBV5-1,NA
CASSPDRSFRPQHF,TGTGCCAGCTCACCGGACAGGTCGTTTCGGCCCCAGCATTTT,few,TRBJ1-5,TRBV18,TRBD1
CASSPLAAGTEAFF,TGTGCCAGCTCACCACTGGCTGCGGGCACTGAAGCTTTCTTT,NA,TRBJ1-1,TRBV18,NA
CASSPREFWEEAKNIQYF,TGTGCCAGCAGCCCCAGGGAGTTTTGGGAGGAGGCCAAAAACATTCAGTACTTC,NA,TRBJ2-4,TRBV11-2,NA
CASSPTGPANTGELFF,TGTGCCAGCAGCCCCACAGGGCCCGCGAACACCGGGGAGCTGTTTTTT,NA,TRBJ2-2,TRBV9,NA
CASSLTSGIGTDTQYF,TGTGCCAGCAGCTTAACGTCCGGGATAGGCACAGATACGCAGTATTTT,NA,TRBJ2-3,TRBV7-3,NA
CAWKPGMNTEAFF,TGTGCCTGGAAACCAGGAATGAACACTGAAGCTTTCTTT,NA,TRBJ1-1,TRBV30,NA
CASTGQGAIGSTEAFF,TGTGCCAGTACTGGACAGGGGGCAATAGGCAGCACTGAAGCTTTCTTT,NA,TRBJ1-1,TRBV19,TRBD1
CASSLGLAGGWDTDTQYF,TGTGCCAGCAGCTTAGGACTAGCGGGGGGCTGGGACACAGATACGCAGTATTTT,NA,TRBJ2-3,TRBV11-2,TRBD2
CATYGQGQGEKLFF,TGTGCCACCTACGGACAGGGACAAGGTGAAAAACTGTTTTTT,NA,TRBJ1-4,TRBV19,TRBD1
CSVAQSVRDTEAFF,TGCAGCGTTGCACAATCGGTGAGGGACACTGAAGCTTTCTTT,NA,TRBJ1-1,TRBV29-1,NA